The text below deals with one T cell receptor (beta chain). This entry comes from a study of blood T cell repertoires in COVID-19. Looking at the study overall: The origin of the acute and convalescent COVID-19 samples was the United States, Italy and Spain. PBMCs, B-cell-depleted T cells, or T cells were the source of the cDNA or gDNA that made up the material.

Study processing details: How many nucleated cells were present was estimated from reference gene primer amplification. The assay was immunoSEQ multiplex PCR, and TCRdb's table has in-frame clones only and misses some. The D gene and trimming were derived from the DNA, and the V and J assignments and clone size from that table. The data contain about 98,000 clones, 70% to 90% of them seen just once; the ten biggest clones take up 4% to 5%. The germline gives CDR1 MDHEN, CDR2 SYDVKM. This CDR3 has 15 amino acids. Losses at the gene ends were 6 bases for V and 2 bases for J; bases not matched to a gene: 6.

This TCR derives from a man aged 70-80 years with acute or convalescent COVID-19. The genes are TRBV28 and TRBJ1-5; 8 positions agree with TRBD1. Sequences were obtained from peripheral blood. The chain's CDR3 is CASRSTGVGNQPQHF. CDR3 nucleotides: TGTGCCAGCAGATCGACAGGGGTGGGCAATCAGCCCCAGCATTTT.